These 2 T cell receptor beta chains were all obtained from the same sample, sequenced in a study of beta chain features in type 1 diabetes. Notes on the study in general: Shorter TCRB CDR3s, moderately but significantly so, were found in Type 1 diabetes patients in all four CD4+ subsets.

Since all of the isolated RNA was reverse transcribed, expressed TCRB transcripts were what got sequenced. Data came from immunoSEQ multiplex PCR; TCRdb stores just in-frame clones and leaves some out. The sample consists of about 99,000 clones, approximately 30% of them appearing once. No antigen has been identified for these receptors. The sample taken for sequencing was central memory CD4+ T cells from blood. The receptors were gathered from a woman aged 18-30 years with type 1 diabetes.

The V gene is TRBV6-5, the J gene TRBJ2-5; D gene ambiguous. Germline V gene data show CDR1 as MNHEY and CDR2 as SVGAGI. V lost 3 bases to trimming and J lost 4 bases, with 9 bases between them. The CDR3 consists of 13 residues. The CDR3 nucleotides read TGTGCCAGCAGTTATAGATCGGGAGAGACCCAGTACTTC. Protein product: CASSYRSGETQYF.

The chain uses TRBV6-1 and TRBJ2-1, with 8 bases aligning to TRBD1. This CDR3 has 15 residues. Unmatched junction bases numbered 6, after V lost 3 bases and J lost 5 bases. Germline V CDR1 and CDR2: MNHNS, SASEGT. CDR3 sequence reads: CASSEQGAGNNEQFF. CDR3 DNA: TGTGCCAGCAGTGAGCAGGGGGCGGGAAACAATGAGCAGTTCTTC.